Detailed here is one T cell receptor beta chain. Its antigen is unknown. The United States was where all participants with HIV were treated. The assay used was immunoSEQ (version v3.0), run at survey level. TCRdb keeps only in-frame clones here, not all; method: immunoSEQ multiplex PCR. The table includes under 30,000 clones, about 85% detected once. These data are taken from a study of long-term antiretroviral therapy in people with HIV. The study, taken as a whole, reports: Post-ART diversity increased but stayed below transplant donor controls.

V lost 2 bases, J lost 1 base, and 8 bases lay in between. The germline V gene has CDR1 GTSNPN and CDR2 SVGIG (reference sequence). The CDR3 has 13 residues. The sequence was obtained from a man aged 35 to 55 with HIV. Sample: unsorted PBMCs, taken 3 years after starting antiretroviral therapy. The chain links TRBV30 to TRBJ1-1; D gene unclear. The CDR3 here is CAWSSGWNTEAFF. The CDR3 coding sequence is TGTGCCTGGAGTTCGGGGTGGAACACTGAAGCTTTCTTT.